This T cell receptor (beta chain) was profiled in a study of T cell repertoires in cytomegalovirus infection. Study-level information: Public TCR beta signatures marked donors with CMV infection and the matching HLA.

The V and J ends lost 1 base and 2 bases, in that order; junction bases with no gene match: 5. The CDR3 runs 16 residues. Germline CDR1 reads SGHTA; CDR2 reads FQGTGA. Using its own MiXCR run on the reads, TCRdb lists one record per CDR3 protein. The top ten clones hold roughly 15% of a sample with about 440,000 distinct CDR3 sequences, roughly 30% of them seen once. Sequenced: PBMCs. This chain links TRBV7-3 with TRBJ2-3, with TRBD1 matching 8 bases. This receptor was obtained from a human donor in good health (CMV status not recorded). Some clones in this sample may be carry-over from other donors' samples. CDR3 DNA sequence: TGTGCCAGCAGCTTAAGCCGCAGGGGGCTCACAGATACGCAGTATTTT. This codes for CASSLSRRGLTDTQYF.